Listed below are T cell receptor beta chains from one sample, sequenced in a study of Ad26.COV2.S vaccination and SARS-CoV-2 variants. Profiling relied on immunoSEQ multiplex PCR, and the TCRdb table lists in-frame clones only, not all of them. The table lists 180,000 or so clones, 87% of them singletons. The sample consisted of peripheral blood, taken after recovery from COVID-19. All receptors come from a human donor who had recovered from COVID-19. Both conserved end residues are part of each CDR3. The order of the fields is D gene, V gene, J gene, CDR3 protein. D genes are given only for firm matches.

D: .
V: TRBV5-6
J: TRBJ2-7
CDR3: CASSLAREQYF

D: TRBD1
V: TRBV24-1
J: TRBJ1-5
CDR3: CATDGQDQPQHF

D: .
V: TRBV29-1
J: TRBJ2-5
CDR3: CSVSSGGQGETQYF

D: .
V: TRBV28
J: TRBJ2-5
CDR3: CASSIQQETQYF

D: .
V: TRBV6-5
J: TRBJ2-1
CDR3: CASSPYGYNEQFF

D: TRBD2
V: TRBV13
J: TRBJ2-1
CDR3: CAARNRTSGSNEQFF

D: .
V: TRBV9
J: TRBJ1-4
CDR3: CASSPTVGGEEKLFF

D: TRBD2
V: TRBV11-2
J: TRBJ2-1
CDR3: CASSLGLAGVDEQFF

D: TRBD1
V: TRBV12-3/TRBV12-4
J: TRBJ1-1
CDR3: CASRSAGQGEAFF

D: .
V: TRBV2
J: TRBJ1-1
CDR3: CASKPEMNTEAFF

D: TRBD1
V: TRBV5-4
J: TRBJ1-2
CDR3: CASSFPGQGDYGYTF

D: TRBD2
V: TRBV28
J: TRBJ2-3
CDR3: CASSEAGGSTDTQYF

D: TRBD2
V: TRBV9
J: TRBJ2-7
CDR3: CASSVESSGALYEQYF

D: .
V: TRBV28
J: TRBJ1-2
CDR3: CASSPSNYGYTF

D: .
V: TRBV12-2
J: TRBJ2-3
CDR3: CASRPTTDTQYF

D: TRBD1
V: TRBV4-1
J: TRBJ1-1
CDR3: CASSPGPGTGLGTEAFF

D: .
V: TRBV20-1
J: TRBJ1-2
CDR3: CSASYLQRLLGGVSNYGYTF

D: .
V: TRBV3-1/TRBV3-2
J: TRBJ1-2
CDR3: CASSPDRLLAAGYTF

D: .
V: TRBV6-2/TRBV6-3
J: TRBJ2-1
CDR3: CASSYLAALYNEQFF

D: TRBD1
V: TRBV2
J: TRBJ2-7
CDR3: CASSSQGAAYEQYF

D: .
V: TRBV11-1
J: TRBJ1-2
CDR3: CASSPPASGPHGYTF

D: .
V: TRBV5-1
J: TRBJ1-4
CDR3: CASSGASNEKLFF

D: .
V: TRBV4-2
J: TRBJ1-2
CDR3: CASSHLSRMPRYGYTF

D: .
V: TRBV2
J: TRBJ1-2
CDR3: CASSAKGTVRGTF

D: .
V: TRBV5-1
J: TRBJ2-3
CDR3: CASSLDPITTDTQYF

D: .
V: TRBV7-9
J: TRBJ2-7
CDR3: CASGVQKNEQYF

D: .
V: TRBV5-1
J: TRBJ1-2
CDR3: CASSPVDRLPNYGYTF

D: .
V: TRBV15
J: TRBJ2-6
CDR3: CATSTGSSSGANVLTF

D: TRBD1
V: TRBV10-3
J: TRBJ1-6
CDR3: CATSQGTGRKSPLHF

D: .
V: TRBV25-1
J: TRBJ1-6
CDR3: CASSEGGRPLHF

D: TRBD1
V: TRBV4-2
J: TRBJ1-1
CDR3: CASSQEMDRVSNTEAFF

D: .
V: TRBV5-8
J: TRBJ1-1
CDR3: CASSLLRGAFF

D: TRBD2
V: TRBV3-1/TRBV3-2
J: TRBJ2-3
CDR3: CASSQGTSGRTDTQYF

D: .
V: TRBV5-8
J: TRBJ1-5
CDR3: CASSLLSTSNQPQHF

D: .
V: TRBV7-9
J: TRBJ2-3
CDR3: CASSLTASVWDTDTQYF

D: TRBD1
V: TRBV3-1/TRBV3-2
J: TRBJ2-2
CDR3: CASSQWDRDTGELFF

D: .
V: TRBV7-3
J: TRBJ2-7
CDR3: CASRSGGSGEQYF

D: TRBD1
V: TRBV19
J: TRBJ2-3
CDR3: CASSIAHVRDRSTDTQYF

D: TRBD2
V: TRBV9
J: TRBJ2-5
CDR3: CASSPSGTSGETQYF

D: TRBD1
V: TRBV2
J: TRBJ1-2
CDR3: CASSERLTGGNYGYTF

D: .
V: TRBV7-9
J: TRBJ2-7
CDR3: CASSPSLLNYEQYF

D: TRBD1
V: TRBV3-1/TRBV3-2
J: TRBJ1-4
CDR3: CASSQGIGTGIEKLFF

D: .
V: TRBV27
J: TRBJ1-2
CDR3: CASRQNLGYGYTF

D: TRBD1
V: TRBV6-6
J: TRBJ1-1
CDR3: CASSRDRGTGVTEAFF

D: .
V: TRBV11-3
J: TRBJ2-2
CDR3: CASSLMPTGNTGELFF

D: .
V: TRBV7-8
J: TRBJ2-2
CDR3: CASSLAEEGSRTGELFF

D: .
V: TRBV29-1
J: TRBJ1-1
CDR3: CSVEVGSNTEAFF

D: .
V: TRBV29-1
J: TRBJ2-3
CDR3: CSVEDFSFDTQYF

D: .
V: TRBV28
J: TRBJ2-7
CDR3: CASSLSLGGLGEQYF

D: .
V: TRBV6-5
J: TRBJ2-7
CDR3: CASNSVAGVEQYF

D: .
V: TRBV7-2
J: TRBJ2-2
CDR3: CASSSSGIHGELFF

D: TRBD1
V: TRBV2
J: TRBJ1-5
CDR3: CASAGTGVYQPQHF

D: TRBD1
V: TRBV7-3
J: TRBJ2-2
CDR3: CASSFRQGTNTGELFF